The sequence of this T cell receptor (beta chain) was determined in a study of regulatory T cells in long-lasting Graves disease. Overall study context: The term persistent Graves' disease signified upward of 5 years on antithyroid drugs with positive TSH receptor antibodies.

CDR1 is MNHEY and CDR2 is SMNVEV in the germline V gene (reference sequence). Trimming took off 4 bases at V and 5 bases at J, with 14 bases between the two ends. The CDR3 spans 14 residues. This clonotype was detected many times. Time point noted: persistent/refractory GD, antithyroid drugs over 5 years with positive TRAb. Preparation of the TCR library used RNA extracted from PBMCs. Arm-PCR with iRepertoire HTBI primers amplified the CDR3 regions for these TCR beta libraries. TCRdb reanalysed the multiplex PCR reads using MiXCR and keeps one entry per CDR3 protein. Of 400,000 or so distinct CDR3 sequences listed, around 21% are singletons.

The receptor was isolated from a female donor with Graves disease. This specimen consisted of peripheral blood mononuclear cells (PBMCs), obtained when the disease was refractory, from a patient treated with antithyroid drugs. This rearrangement joins TRBV27 to TRBJ2-5, with TRBD1 as a possible D gene (5 bases). CDR3 bases: TGTGCCAGCAGTTCCACAGGATTCGGGGAGACCCAGTACTTC. Translation: CASSSTGFGETQYF.